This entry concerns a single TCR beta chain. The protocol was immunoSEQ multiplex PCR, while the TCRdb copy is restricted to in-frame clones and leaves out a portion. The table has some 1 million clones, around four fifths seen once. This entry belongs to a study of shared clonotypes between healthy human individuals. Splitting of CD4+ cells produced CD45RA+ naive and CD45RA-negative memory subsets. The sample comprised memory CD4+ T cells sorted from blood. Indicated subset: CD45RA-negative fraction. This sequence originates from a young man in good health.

For the CDR3, the DNA is TGTGCCAGCACCAACCCGGGCCGCTATGGCTACACCTTC. This gives the protein CASTNPGRYGYTF. The chain joins TRBV6-1 to TRBJ1-2, with unresolved D. The V gene's germline CDR1 is MNHNS and CDR2 SASEGT. The CDR3 is made up of 13 amino acids. Trimming removed 7 bases at V and 4 bases at J, with 13 bases between.